This is a list of T cell receptor beta chains from one sample in a study of T cell repertoires and HLA-DP antigens. Assay: immunoSEQ multiplex PCR; the TCRdb copy retains only in-frame clones and omits some. The sample consists of about 120,000 clones, about 91% of them appearing once. Their cognate antigens are unknown. The sequencing sample was made of CD4+ T cells from PBMCs. The receptors come from a woman between 18 and 29 years old in good health and CMV-seronegative. Each CDR3 is given with its conserved first and last residue. The D gene is left open where the match is weak. Clone size is shown for a subset of rows, as once, few, many or a class of expanded clone.

V | size | D | length | CDR3
TRBV4-1 | once | TRBD2 | 16 | CASRPLAGGYTGELFF
TRBV4-1 | NA | NA | 16 | CASSQDGAGSNQPQHF
TRBV5-1 | NA | TRBD1 | 16 | CASSWATGVYSTEAFF
TRBV5-1 | NA | NA | 14 | CASSLAPHNTEAFF
TRBV19 | NA | TRBD1 | 15 | CASSSRTGAGNTIYF
TRBV11-1 | NA | NA | 17 | CASSSFLFAGGGETQYF
TRBV5-1 | NA | TRBD1 | 15 | CASSPPGQDTDTQYF
TRBV9 | NA | NA | 16 | CASSVVWRLSNQPQHF
TRBV27 | NA | NA | 15 | CASSSWTGTNEKLFF
TRBV3-1/TRBV3-2 | NA | NA | 9 | CLQQETQYF
TRBV6-1 | NA | NA | 15 | CASSEEWEGSYGYTF
TRBV25-1 | NA | NA | 11 | CASSPGEKQYF
TRBV28 | NA | NA | 15 | CASRPQTAGGEKLFF
TRBV18 | NA | NA | 15 | CASSPRQEPYNEQFF
TRBV18 | NA | NA | 14 | CASSPSWVDEKLFF